One sample yielded the 21 T cell receptor beta chains listed below, sequenced in a study of T-cell memory formation after mild COVID-19. Using its own MiXCR run on the 5' RACE reads, TCRdb lists one record per CDR3 protein. The sample gives 400,000 to 500,000 distinct CDR3 sequences, roughly 26% of which show up once; about 8.7% is in the top ten. Sequenced: PBMCs or a T cell subset sorted from them (not recorded which). The receptors were gathered from an adult woman who had mild COVID-19 (a few samples of this study predate the infection). Cell type and time point are not known.

The genes are TRBV28 and TRBJ2-1; either TRBD1 or TRBD2 may fit D (5 bases each). The CDR3 totals 15 residues. Between the trimmed V and J ends, which lost 5 bases and 7 bases, there was a span of 18 bases. The germline V gene has CDR1 MDHEN and CDR2 SYDVKM. DNA for the CDR3: TGTGCCAGCAGTCTTCCCGGGGCATATTATAATGAGCAGTTCTTC. Protein: CASSLPGAYYNEQFF.

This chain links TRBV15 with TRBJ1-4; D is unresolved. V was cut by 0 bases and J by 13 bases, with 12 bases left in between. The CDR3 is 13 amino acids. CDR1 is LNHNV, CDR2 YYDKDF, per germline (reference sequence). The CDR3 sequence: CATSRDSSSRLFF. The CDR3, as DNA: TGTGCCACCAGCAGAGATAGTAGTTCGAGACTGTTTTTT.

In its sample, this clonotype was seen many times. The gene calls are TRBV3-1 and TRBJ2-1, with 15 positions matching TRBD2. Germline CDR1 reads LGHDT; CDR2 reads YNNKEL (reference sequence). V lost 6 bases and J lost 4; bases outside the gene matches: 1. CDR3 length equals 15 residues. For the CDR3, the DNA is TGTGCCAGCAGGGGACTAGCGGGGGGATACAATGAGCAGTTCTTC. It encodes CASRGLAGGYNEQFF.

The chain carries TRBV7-6 and TRBJ1-4; tentative D call: TRBD1 (5 bases). This CDR3 region has 15 residues. Germline V gene lookup returns CDR1 SGHVS and CDR2 FNYEAQ. V was shortened by 5 bases and J by 3 bases, with 13 bases between the two germline ends. CDR3 sequence: CASSLYRRPNEKLFF. The CDR3 DNA sequence: TGTGCCAGCAGCCTATACAGGAGGCCTAATGAAAAACTGTTTTTT.

This clonotype has a handful of counts. CDR3 sequence: CASSSPLGEQFF. Written as DNA, the CDR3 is TGTGCCAGCAGCTCGCCCCTGGGTGAGCAGTTCTTC. The chain joins TRBV3-1 to TRBJ2-1; D remains ambiguous. Trimming took off 5 bases at V and 9 bases at J, with 11 bases between the two ends. Germline assignment: CDR1 LGHDT and CDR2 YNNKEL (reference sequence). The CDR3 runs 12 residues.

This clonotype has more than one count but fewer than ten. The chain carries TRBV7-9 and TRBJ2-2; no reliable D call. The CDR3 is made up of 15 amino acids. Trimming took 1 base from V and 4 from J, leaving 10 bases between them. CDR1 is SEHNR, CDR2 FQNEAQ, per germline (reference sequence). CDR3 sequence: CASSLGSRFTGELFF. DNA for the CDR3: TGTGCCAGCAGCTTAGGTTCCAGGTTCACCGGGGAGCTGTTTTTT.

This clonotype occurred a few times. The chain recombines TRBV20-1 with TRBJ1-2, with 7 nucleotides matching TRBD1. Germline-derived CDR1 and CDR2 are DFQATT and SNEGSKA (reference sequence). J gave up 0 bases and V 5 bases, and 6 bases lay outside the gene matches. The CDR3 consists of 14 residues. Here the CDR3 DNA reads TGCAGTGCTGGACAGGCAACTACTAACTATGGCTACACCTTC. This gives the protein CSAGQATTNYGYTF.

In this sample, this clonotype turned up a few times. V gene TRBV6-6 combines with J gene TRBJ2-3; maybe TRBD1 (5 bases). Germline values: CDR1 MNHNY, CDR2 SVGAGI (reference sequence). The CDR3 length is 14 residues. V dropped 2 bases and J dropped 5 bases, with 11 bases sitting between them. This CDR3 reads CASSYRQGIDTQYF. The CDR3, as DNA: TGTGCCAGCAGTTACCGCCAGGGAATAGATACGCAGTATTTT.

The table lists this clonotype with a few counts. The chain employs TRBV7-9 and TRBJ1-2; D is unresolved. This CDR3 has 14 amino acids. Trimming cost V 3 bases and J 2 bases, with 10 bases left between them. CDR1 and CDR2 from the germline V gene are SEHNR and FQNEAQ (reference sequence). The CDR3 region is CASSLLSENYGYTF. The CDR3 DNA reads as TGTGCCAGCAGCTTGTTATCCGAGAACTATGGCTACACCTTC.

As concerns this clonotype: The junction departs from the called germline gene at one end, perhaps through a read error. The chain couples TRBV7-7 to TRBJ2-5; 7 bases align to TRBD2. Looked up from germline, CDR1 is SSHAT and CDR2 is FNYEAQ (reference sequence). This CDR3 contains 15 residues. CDR3 nucleotides: TGTGCTAGCAGCTTAGAGGGCGGGAGCGTGGAGACCCAGTACTTC. This encodes CASSLEGGSVETQYF. Variable domain in full (rest from reference TRBV7-7 and TRBJ2-5): GAGVSQSPRYKVTKRGQDVTLRCDPISSHATLYWYQQALGQGPEFLTYFNYEAQPDKSGLPSDRFSAERPEGSISTLTIQRTEQRDSAMYRCASSLEGGSVETQYFGPGTRLLVL.

V is TRBV19 and J is TRBJ2-3; weak D call: TRBD1 (6 bases). Between the trimmed V and J ends, which lost 2 bases and 3 bases, there was a span of 15 bases. Germline loops: CDR1 LNHDA, CDR2 SQIVND (reference sequence). CDR3 length: 16 residues. The CDR3 loop reads CASSIRQGLSTDTQYF. CDR3 DNA: TGTGCCAGTAGTATACGGCAGGGGTTATCGACAGATACGCAGTATTTT.

This chain uses TRBV12-3 or TRBV12-4 with TRBJ2-3; 11 bases align to TRBD2. The V gene end was trimmed by 3 bases and the J gene end by 7 bases; junction bases not matched to a gene: 6. This CDR3 comprises 15 residues. CDR3 region: CASSFIAGGGNTQYF. Here the CDR3 DNA reads TGTGCCAGCAGTTTCATAGCGGGGGGGGGAAATACGCAGTATTTT.

The rearrangement uses TRBV29-1 and TRBJ2-4; no firm D call. Germline CDR1 reads SQVTM; CDR2 reads ANQGSEA. The V gene lost 2 bases and the J gene lost 4 bases, with 21 bases spanning the gap. The CDR3 has 17 residues. The CDR3 region has the DNA TGCAGCGTTGAACTAGAGAACGGACGCAAGTCGAAAAACATTCAGTACTTC. Translated, it gives CSVELENGRKSKNIQYF.

The rearrangement joins TRBV5-1 to TRBJ2-1; 9 nucleotides agree with TRBD1. The V and J ends lost 5 bases and 0 bases, in that order; junction bases with no gene match: 12. This CDR3 contains 18 residues. Germline values: CDR1 SGHRS, CDR2 YFSETQ. The CDR3 loop is CASSLEPQGAASYNEQFF. The CDR3 nucleotides are TGCGCCAGCAGTCTTGAACCACAGGGGGCAGCCTCCTACAATGAGCAGTTCTTC.

This clonotype was observed many times. This chain links TRBV7-9 with TRBJ2-5, with TRBD1 identical over 7 bases. This CDR3 has 14 residues. V trimming: 0 bases; J trimming: 4 bases; junction bases outside the gene matches: 2. Germline V CDR1 and CDR2: SEHNR, FQNEAQ (reference sequence). This CDR3 reads CASSLAGQRETQYF. For the CDR3, the DNA is TGTGCCAGCAGCTTAGCGGGACAGCGAGAGACCCAGTACTTC.

This chain links TRBV7-9 with TRBJ2-5, with D tentatively TRBD1 (6 bases). Trimming took 5 bases from V and 5 from J, leaving 21 bases between them. The CDR3 is 16 amino acids. CDR1 and CDR2 (germline): SEHNR, FQNEAQ (reference sequence). The CDR3 DNA is TGTGCCAGCAGCCCCGCGGACGGGACAACTACGGAGACCCAGTACTTC. Translating it yields CASSPADGTTTETQYF.

This clonotype was counted between two and nine times. CDR3 nucleotide sequence: TGTGCCAGCAGCCCTCAGCTGACAGGGAGTGAAAAACTGTTTTTT. It yields the protein CASSPQLTGSEKLFF. V is TRBV7-9 and J is TRBJ1-4; 7 nucleotides align to TRBD1. The germline gives CDR1 SEHNR, CDR2 FQNEAQ (reference sequence). Trimming took 5 bases from V and 7 from J; bases not matched to a gene: 10. The CDR3 consists of 15 residues.

This chain uses TRBV7-2 with TRBJ2-1; tentatively, D is TRBD1 (5 bases). Trimming left V 5 bases short and J 0 bases short, with 11 bases between. Germline CDR1 reads SGHTA; CDR2 reads FQGNSA. This CDR3 is 15 amino acids long. CDR3 amino acids: CASSPLGVSYNEQFF. In DNA, the CDR3 is TGTGCCAGCAGCCCATTAGGGGTCTCCTACAATGAGCAGTTCTTC.

The table lists this clonotype with a few counts. The chain employs TRBV4-1 and TRBJ2-1; TRBD1 agrees at 8 bases. After removal of 4 bases from V and 7 bases from J, the junction contained 18 bases not matched to a gene. CDR3 length equals 18 residues. Looked up from germline, CDR1 is MGHRA and CDR2 is YSYEKL. CDR3 DNA: TGCGCCAGCAGCCCGTTAACGACGGATTGGACAGGGCTAAATGAGCAGTTCTTC. Amino acids: CASSPLTTDWTGLNEQFF.

The chain has TRBV7-3 and TRBJ1-1; D not certain. Germline V CDR1 and CDR2: SGHTA, FQGTGA. Deletions cut 2 bases from V and 5 bases from J, with 12 bases between. This CDR3 contains 14 residues. The CDR3 here is CASSLGAIGTEAFF. The DNA of the CDR3 is TGTGCCAGCAGCTTAGGTGCGATTGGGACTGAAGCTTTCTTT.

V and J are TRBV12-3 or TRBV12-4 and TRBJ1-1; possibly TRBD1 for D (6 bases). The germline V and J ends were trimmed by 6 bases and 10 bases, with 15 bases remaining between them. The CDR3 sequence is 12 residues long. DNA of the CDR3: TGTGCCAGCAGGGGGGCCGAACTACGAGCTTTCTTT. Translating it yields CASRGAELRAFF.